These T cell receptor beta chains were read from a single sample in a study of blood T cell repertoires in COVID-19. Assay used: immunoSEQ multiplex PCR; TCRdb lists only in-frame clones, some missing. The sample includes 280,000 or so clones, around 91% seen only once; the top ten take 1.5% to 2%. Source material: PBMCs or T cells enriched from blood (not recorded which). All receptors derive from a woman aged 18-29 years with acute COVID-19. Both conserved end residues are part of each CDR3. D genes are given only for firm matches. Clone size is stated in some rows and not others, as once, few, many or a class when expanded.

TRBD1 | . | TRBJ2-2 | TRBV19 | CASSLRDRGSHTGELFF | TGTGCCAGTAGTCTTCGGGACAGGGGGTCTCACACCGGGGAGCTGTTTTTT
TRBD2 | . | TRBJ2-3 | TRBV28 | CASSLVGLAGSTDTQYF | TGTGCCAGCAGTTTAGTGGGACTAGCGGGAAGCACAGATACGCAGTATTTT
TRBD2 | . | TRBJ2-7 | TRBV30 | CAWKAGGPGEQYF | TGTGCCTGGAAAGCGGGAGGGCCGGGCGAGCAGTACTTC
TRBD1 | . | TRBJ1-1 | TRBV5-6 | CASSLASLWTGGEAFF | TGTGCCAGCAGCTTGGCATCACTTTGGACAGGCGGTGAAGCTTTCTTT
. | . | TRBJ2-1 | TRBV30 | CAWSGRRGHNEQFF | TGTGCCTGGAGTGGGCGGCGGGGACACAATGAGCAGTTCTTC
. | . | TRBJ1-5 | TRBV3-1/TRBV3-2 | CASSRQDNQPQHF | TGTGCCAGCAGCCGACAGGATAATCAGCCCCAGCATTTT
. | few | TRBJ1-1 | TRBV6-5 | CASRLHTGNTEAFF | TGTGCCAGCAGACTCCATACAGGGAACACTGAAGCTTTCTTT
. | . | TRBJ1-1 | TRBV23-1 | CASSHFGAGKLNTEAFF | TGCGCCAGCAGTCATTTTGGGGCAGGGAAGTTGAACACTGAAGCTTTCTTT
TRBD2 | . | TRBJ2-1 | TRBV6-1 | CASSDPVSSGRQHEQFF | TGTGCCAGCAGTGACCCGGTGTCTAGCGGGAGACAGCATGAGCAGTTCTTC
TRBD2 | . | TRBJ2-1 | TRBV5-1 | CASSLAGGGYNEQFF | TGCGCCAGCAGCTTGGCGGGAGGAGGATACAATGAGCAGTTCTTC
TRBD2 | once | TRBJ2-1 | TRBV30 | CAWSVRLANEQFF | TGTGCCTGGAGTGTACGACTAGCGAATGAGCAGTTCTTC
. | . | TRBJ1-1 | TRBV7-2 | CASSFASAGYTEAFF | TGTGCCAGCAGCTTCGCCTCGGCAGGGTACACTGAAGCTTTCTTT
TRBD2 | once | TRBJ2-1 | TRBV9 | CASSVGLADYNEQFF | TGTGCCAGCAGCGTAGGGCTAGCGGATTACAATGAGCAGTTCTTC
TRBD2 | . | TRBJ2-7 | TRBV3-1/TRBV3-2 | CASSWFLASGRYEQYF | TGTGCCAGCAGCTGGTTTTTGGCTAGCGGGAGATACGAGCAGTACTTC
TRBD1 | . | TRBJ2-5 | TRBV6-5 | CASETGAFQETQYF | TGTGCCAGTGAGACAGGGGCGTTCCAAGAGACCCAGTACTTC
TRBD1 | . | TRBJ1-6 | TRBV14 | CASSLGPGQGAAGYNSPLHF | TGTGCCAGCAGCCTCGGACCGGGACAGGGGGCGGCTGGTTATAATTCACCCCTCCACTTT
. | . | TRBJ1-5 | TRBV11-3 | CASSLSRGLSNQPQHF | TGTGCCAGCAGCCTCAGTCGTGGCCTTAGCAATCAGCCCCAGCATTTT
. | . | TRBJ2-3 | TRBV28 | CASSYSMGARTDTQYF | TGTGCCAGCAGTTATTCCATGGGGGCCCGCACAGATACGCAGTATTTT
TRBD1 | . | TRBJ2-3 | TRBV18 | CASSPPGGADTQYF | TGTGCCAGCTCACCACCAGGGGGCGCAGATACGCAGTATTTT